Listed here are 6 T cell receptor beta chains from one sample, sequenced in a study of T cell responses to AZD1222 COVID-19 vaccine (dated by TCRdb to the early 2020s). This sample's time point label indicates: baseline before first vaccination. Preparation of the library involved the immunoSEQ multiplex PCR assay. The table was pulled from immuneACCESS by TCRdb, which kept in-frame rearrangements only. Such tables lose some clones; where checked, under half of the loss comes from unresolved V genes, and the rest has no known cause. Present in this sample are 150,000 to 200,000 clones, 85% to 90% of which were seen just once. The ten largest clones capture under 7.5% of the sample. The specimen comprised peripheral blood, sampled on day 0 of AZD1222 vaccination. The receptors here all came from an adult in good health.

CDR3 nucleotide sequence: TGTGCCAGCAGCGACCGGGACGGTGAGACCCAGTACTTC. Translating it yields CASSDRDGETQYF. The chain combines TRBV7-8 with TRBJ2-5; TRBD1 or TRBD2 may be the D gene (5 bases each). The V end was cut by 5 bases, the J end by 5 bases, with 12 bases between. This CDR3 is 13 amino acids long. Germline CDR1 reads SGHVS; CDR2 reads FQNEAQ. Drawing the rest from reference TRBV7-8 and TRBJ2-5, the complete variable domain is GAGVSQSPRYKVAKRGQDVALRCDPISGHVSLFWYQQALGQGPEFLTYFQNEAQLDKSGLPSDRFFAERPEGSVSTLKIQRTQQEDSAVYLCASSDRDGETQYFGPGTRLLVL.

This clone was recorded only once. This chain joins TRBV7-2 and TRBJ2-5, with D possibly TRBD1 on 6 matching bases. V was shortened by 7 bases and J by 5 bases, with 17 bases between the two germline ends. CDR3 length equals 14 residues. The germline CDR1 and CDR2 sequences are SGHTA and FQGNSA. As DNA, the CDR3 is TGTGCCAGCACGCAACTATCGAGGGGGGAGACCCAGTACTTC. Translated: CASTQLSRGETQYF.

V usage is TRBV18 and J usage is TRBJ2-6; 8 nucleotides line up with TRBD1. The CDR3 covers 21 residues. Germline loops: CDR1 KGHSH, CDR2 LQKENI. V gave up 4 bases and J gave up 2 bases; unmatched junction bases: 19. This CDR3 reads CASSLQRMDRVSLAGANVLTF. CDR3 sequence (DNA): TGTGCCAGCTCACTACAACGGATGGACAGGGTTTCTCTGGCTGGGGCCAACGTCCTGACTTTC.

The chain employs TRBV25-1 and TRBJ1-2; the D is unclear. This CDR3 is built from 15 residues. Trimming stripped 8 bases from V and 0 bases from J, with 16 bases between. Germline V gene data show CDR1 as MGHDK and CDR2 as SYGVNS. The CDR3 DNA sequence: TGTGCCAGCCCCCCCGGGTTGGGAGCTAACTATGGCTACACCTTC. Amino acids: CASPPGLGANYGYTF.

This chain links TRBV5-1 with TRBJ1-2, with D uncertain. In germline, CDR1 is SGHRS, CDR2 YFSETQ. The CDR3 consists of 14 residues. V lost 0 bases to trimming and J lost 4 bases, with 10 bases between them. The CDR3 sequence: CASSLEQPRYGYTF. The CDR3 DNA is TGCGCCAGCAGCTTGGAACAGCCCCGCTATGGCTACACCTTC.

V is TRBV30 and J is TRBJ1-6, with D perhaps TRBD1 (6 bases). The V gene's germline CDR1 is GTSNPN and CDR2 SVGIG (reference sequence). V lost 0 bases, J lost 7 bases, and 10 bases lay in between. The CDR3 totals 14 residues. The CDR3 DNA reads as TGTGCCTGGAGTGTTCAGGGGAAAAATTCACCCCTCCACTTT. Its protein is CAWSVQGKNSPLHF.